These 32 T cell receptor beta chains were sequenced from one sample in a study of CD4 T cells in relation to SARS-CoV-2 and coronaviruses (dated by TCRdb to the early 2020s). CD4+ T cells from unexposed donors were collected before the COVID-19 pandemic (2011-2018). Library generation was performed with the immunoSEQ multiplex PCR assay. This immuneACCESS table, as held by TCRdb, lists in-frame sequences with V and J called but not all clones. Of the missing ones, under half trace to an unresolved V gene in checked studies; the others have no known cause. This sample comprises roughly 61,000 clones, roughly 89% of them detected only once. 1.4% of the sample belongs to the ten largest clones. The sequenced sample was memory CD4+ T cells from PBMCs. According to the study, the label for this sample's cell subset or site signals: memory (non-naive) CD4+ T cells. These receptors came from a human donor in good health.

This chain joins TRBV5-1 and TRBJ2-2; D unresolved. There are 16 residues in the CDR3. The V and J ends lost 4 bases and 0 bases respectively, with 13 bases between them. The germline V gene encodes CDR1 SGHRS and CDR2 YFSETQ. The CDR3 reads CASSLGDFANTGELFF. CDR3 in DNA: TGCGCCAGCAGCCTGGGCGACTTCGCGAACACCGGGGAGCTGTTTTTT.

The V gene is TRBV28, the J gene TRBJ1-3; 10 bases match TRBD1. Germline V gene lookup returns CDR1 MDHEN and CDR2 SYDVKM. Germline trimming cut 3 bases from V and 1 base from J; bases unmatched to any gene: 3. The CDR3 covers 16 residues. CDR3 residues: CASSFSGQGSGNTIYF. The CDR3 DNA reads TGTGCCAGCAGTTTCTCGGGACAGGGGTCTGGAAACACCATATATTTT. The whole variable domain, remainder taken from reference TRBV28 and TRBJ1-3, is DVKVTQSSRYLVKRTGEKVFLECVQDMDHENMFWYRQDPGLGLRLIYFSYDVKMKEKGDIPEGYSVSREKKERFSLILESASTNQTSMYLCASSFSGQGSGNTIYFGEGSWLTVV.

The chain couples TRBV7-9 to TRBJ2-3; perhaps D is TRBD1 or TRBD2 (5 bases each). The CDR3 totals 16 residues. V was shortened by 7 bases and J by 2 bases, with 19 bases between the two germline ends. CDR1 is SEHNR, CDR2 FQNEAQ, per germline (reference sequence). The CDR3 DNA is TGTGCCAGCACCCTCCCGGTGGGGGTTGACACAGATACGCAGTATTTT. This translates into CASTLPVGVDTDTQYF.

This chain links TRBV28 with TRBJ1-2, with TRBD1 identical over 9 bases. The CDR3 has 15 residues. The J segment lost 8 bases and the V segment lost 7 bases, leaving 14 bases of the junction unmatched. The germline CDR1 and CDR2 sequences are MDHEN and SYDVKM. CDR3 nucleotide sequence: TGTGCCAGCAAACAAAGAACTCACAGGGGGCCCGGCTACACCTTC. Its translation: CASKQRTHRGPGYTF.

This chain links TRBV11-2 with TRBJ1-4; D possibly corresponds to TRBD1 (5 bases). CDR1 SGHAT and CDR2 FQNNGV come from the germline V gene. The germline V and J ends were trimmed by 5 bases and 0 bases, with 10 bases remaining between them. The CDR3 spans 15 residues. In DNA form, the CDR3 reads TGTGCCAGCAGCCGCGAGACAGCAACTAATGAAAAACTGTTTTTT. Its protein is CASSRETATNEKLFF. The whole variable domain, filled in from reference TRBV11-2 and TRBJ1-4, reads EAGVAQSPRYKIIEKRQSVAFWCNPISGHATLYWYQQILGQGPKLLIQFQNNGVVDDSQLPKDRFSAERLKGVDSTLKIQPAKLEDSAVYLCASSRETATNEKLFFGSGTQLSVL.

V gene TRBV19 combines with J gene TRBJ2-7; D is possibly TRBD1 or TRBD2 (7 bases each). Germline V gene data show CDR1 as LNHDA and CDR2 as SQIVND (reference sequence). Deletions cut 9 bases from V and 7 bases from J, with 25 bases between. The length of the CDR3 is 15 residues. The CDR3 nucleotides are TGTGCCAGCTCAAGTAGCAGGGGGAGGGCTACGGAGCAGTACTTC. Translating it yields CASSSSRGRATEQYF. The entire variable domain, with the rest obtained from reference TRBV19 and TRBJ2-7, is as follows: DGGITQSPKYLFRKEGQNVTLSCEQNLNHDAMYWYRQDPGQGLRLIYYSQIVNDFQKGDIAEGYSVSREKKESFPLTVTSAQKNPTAFYLCASSSSRGRATEQYFGPGTRLTVT.

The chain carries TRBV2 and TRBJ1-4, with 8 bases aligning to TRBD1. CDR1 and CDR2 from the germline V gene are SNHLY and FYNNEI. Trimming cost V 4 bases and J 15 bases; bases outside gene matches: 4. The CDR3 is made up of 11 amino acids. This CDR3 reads CASSATGVVFF. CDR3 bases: TGTGCCAGCAGTGCGACAGGGGTTGTGTTTTTT.

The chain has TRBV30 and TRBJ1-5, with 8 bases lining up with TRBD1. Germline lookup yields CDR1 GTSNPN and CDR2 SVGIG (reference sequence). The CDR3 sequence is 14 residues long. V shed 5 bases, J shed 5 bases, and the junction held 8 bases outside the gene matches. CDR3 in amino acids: CAWGRGQGHQPQHF. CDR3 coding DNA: TGTGCCTGGGGACGCGGACAGGGCCATCAGCCCCAGCATTTT.

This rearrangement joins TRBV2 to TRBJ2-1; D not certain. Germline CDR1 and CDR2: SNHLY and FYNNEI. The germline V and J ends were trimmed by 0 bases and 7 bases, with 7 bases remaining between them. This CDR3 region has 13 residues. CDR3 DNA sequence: TGTGCCAGCAGTGAAGCTGGGCGAAATGAGCAGTTCTTC. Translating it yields CASSEAGRNEQFF.

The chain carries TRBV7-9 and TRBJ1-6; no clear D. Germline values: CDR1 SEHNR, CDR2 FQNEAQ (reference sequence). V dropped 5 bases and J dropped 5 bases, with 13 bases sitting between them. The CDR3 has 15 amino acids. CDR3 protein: CASSLRTGNNSPLHF. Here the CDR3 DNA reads TGTGCCAGCAGCCTACGAACCGGGAATAATTCACCCCTCCACTTT.

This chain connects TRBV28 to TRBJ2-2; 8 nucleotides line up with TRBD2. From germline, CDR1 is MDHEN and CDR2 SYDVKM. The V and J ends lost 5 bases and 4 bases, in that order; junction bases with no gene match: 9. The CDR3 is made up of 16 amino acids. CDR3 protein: CASSLISGVGTGELFF. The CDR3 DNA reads TGTGCCAGCAGTCTGATTAGCGGGGTGGGCACCGGGGAGCTGTTTTTT. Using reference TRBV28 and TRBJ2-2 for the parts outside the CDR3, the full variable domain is DVKVTQSSRYLVKRTGEKVFLECVQDMDHENMFWYRQDPGLGLRLIYFSYDVKMKEKGDIPEGYSVSREKKERFSLILESASTNQTSMYLCASSLISGVGTGELFFGEGSRLTVL.

CDR3 amino acids: CASSDLGQRGYEQYF. The CDR3 coding sequence is TGCGCCAGCAGTGACCTGGGACAGAGGGGCTACGAGCAGTACTTC. The chain couples TRBV10-1 to TRBJ2-7, with 7 bases identical to TRBD1. J was trimmed by 3 bases and V by 3 bases; bases with no gene match: 8. Germline assignment: CDR1 WNHNN and CDR2 SYGVQD (reference sequence). CDR3 length equals 15 residues.

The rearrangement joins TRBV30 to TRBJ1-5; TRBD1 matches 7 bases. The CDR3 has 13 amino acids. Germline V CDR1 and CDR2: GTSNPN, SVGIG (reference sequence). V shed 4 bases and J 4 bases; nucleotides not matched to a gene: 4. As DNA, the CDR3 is TGTGCCTGGAACCGGGACAGAAATCAGCCCCAGCATTTT. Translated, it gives CAWNRDRNQPQHF.

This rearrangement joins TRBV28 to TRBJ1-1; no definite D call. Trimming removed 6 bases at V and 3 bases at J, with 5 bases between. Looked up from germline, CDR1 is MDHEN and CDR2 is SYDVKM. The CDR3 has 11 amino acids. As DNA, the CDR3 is TGTGCCAGCAGGGAGGACACTGAAGCTTTCTTT. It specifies CASREDTEAFF. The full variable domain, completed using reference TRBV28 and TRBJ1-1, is DVKVTQSSRYLVKRTGEKVFLECVQDMDHENMFWYRQDPGLGLRLIYFSYDVKMKEKGDIPEGYSVSREKKERFSLILESASTNQTSMYLCASREDTEAFFGQGTRLTVV.

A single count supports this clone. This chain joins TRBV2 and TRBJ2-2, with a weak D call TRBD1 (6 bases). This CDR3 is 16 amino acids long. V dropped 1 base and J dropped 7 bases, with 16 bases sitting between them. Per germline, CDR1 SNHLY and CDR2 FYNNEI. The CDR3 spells CASSEVEQGTGGELFF. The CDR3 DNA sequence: TGTGCCAGCAGTGAAGTCGAACAGGGAACGGGCGGGGAGCTGTTTTTT.

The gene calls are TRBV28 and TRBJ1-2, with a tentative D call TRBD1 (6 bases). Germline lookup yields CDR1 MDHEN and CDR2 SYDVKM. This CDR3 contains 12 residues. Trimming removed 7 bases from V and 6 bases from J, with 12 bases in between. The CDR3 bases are TGTGCCAGCAAGAAGGACAGAAATGGCTACACCTTC. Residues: CASKKDRNGYTF.

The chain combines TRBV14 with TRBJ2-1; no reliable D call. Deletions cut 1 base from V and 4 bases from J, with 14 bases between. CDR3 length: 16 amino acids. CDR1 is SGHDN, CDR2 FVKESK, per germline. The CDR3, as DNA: TGTGCCAGCAGCCAAGTCAACCCCCCTAGATACAATGAGCAGTTCTTC. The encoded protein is CASSQVNPPRYNEQFF. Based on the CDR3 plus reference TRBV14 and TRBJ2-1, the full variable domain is EAGVTQFPSHSVIEKGQTVTLRCDPISGHDNLYWYRRVMGKEIKFLLHFVKESKQDESGMPNNRFLAERTGGTYSTLKVQPAELEDSGVYFCASSQVNPPRYNEQFFGPGTRLTVL.

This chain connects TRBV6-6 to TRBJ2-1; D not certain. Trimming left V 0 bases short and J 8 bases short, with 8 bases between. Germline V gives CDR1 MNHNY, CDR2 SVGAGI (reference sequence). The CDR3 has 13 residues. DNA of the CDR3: TGTGCCAGCAGTTACTCATACTTATATGAGCAGTTCTTC. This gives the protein CASSYSYLYEQFF.

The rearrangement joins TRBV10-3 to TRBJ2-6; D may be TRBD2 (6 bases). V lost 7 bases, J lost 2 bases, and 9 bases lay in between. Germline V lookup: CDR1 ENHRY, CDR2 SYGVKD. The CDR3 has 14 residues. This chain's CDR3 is CAINGEAGANVLTF. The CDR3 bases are TGTGCCATCAACGGGGAGGCTGGGGCCAACGTCCTGACTTTC.

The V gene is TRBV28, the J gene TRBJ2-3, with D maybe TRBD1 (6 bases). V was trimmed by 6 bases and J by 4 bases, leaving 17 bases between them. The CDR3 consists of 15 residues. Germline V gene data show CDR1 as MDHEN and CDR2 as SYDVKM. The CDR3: CASRSRGRGPDTQYF. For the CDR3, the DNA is TGTGCCAGCAGAAGCCGTGGCAGGGGACCAGATACGCAGTATTTT.

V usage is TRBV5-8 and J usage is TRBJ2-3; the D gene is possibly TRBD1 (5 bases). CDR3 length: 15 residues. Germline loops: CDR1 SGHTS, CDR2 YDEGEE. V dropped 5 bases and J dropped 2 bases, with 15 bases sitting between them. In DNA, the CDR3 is TGTGCCAGCAGACCCCAAACAGGAATCACAGATACGCAGTATTTT. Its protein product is CASRPQTGITDTQYF.

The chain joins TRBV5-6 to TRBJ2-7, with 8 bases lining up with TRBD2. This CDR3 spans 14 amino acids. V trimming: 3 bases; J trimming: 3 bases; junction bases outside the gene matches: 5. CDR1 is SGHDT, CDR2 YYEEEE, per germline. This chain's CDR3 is CASSWTAGGYEQYF. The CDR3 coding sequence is TGTGCCAGCAGCTGGACGGCGGGGGGCTACGAGCAGTACTTC. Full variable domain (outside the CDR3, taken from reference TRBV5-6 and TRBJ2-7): DAGVTQSPTHLIKTRGQQVTLRCSPKSGHDTVSWYQQALGQGPQFIFQYYEEEERQRGNFPDRFSGHQFPNYSSELNVNALLLGDSALYLCASSWTAGGYEQYFGPGTRLTVT.

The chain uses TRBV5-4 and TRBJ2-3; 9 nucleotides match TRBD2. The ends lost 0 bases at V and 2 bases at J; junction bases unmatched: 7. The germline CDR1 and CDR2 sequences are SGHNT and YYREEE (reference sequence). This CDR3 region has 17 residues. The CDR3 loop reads CASSLAPASGITDTQYF. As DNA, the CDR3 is TGTGCCAGCAGCTTGGCCCCGGCTAGCGGGATCACAGATACGCAGTATTTT.

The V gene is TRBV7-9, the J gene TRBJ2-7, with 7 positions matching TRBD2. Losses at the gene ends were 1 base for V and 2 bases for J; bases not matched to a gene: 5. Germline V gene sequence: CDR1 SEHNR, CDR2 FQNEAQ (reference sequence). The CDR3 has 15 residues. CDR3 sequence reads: CASSLDGGGPYEQYF. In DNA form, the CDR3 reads TGTGCCAGCAGCTTAGATGGGGGAGGGCCCTACGAGCAGTACTTC.

CDR3 sequence: CASSLDGNYGYTF. CDR3 bases: TGTGCCAGCAGCTTGGACGGAAACTATGGCTACACCTTC. This rearrangement joins TRBV5-4 to TRBJ1-2, with D unresolved. The CDR3 totals 13 residues. Germline CDR1 is SGHNT and CDR2 is YYREEE (reference sequence). Deletions cut 0 bases from V and 2 bases from J, with 5 bases between. Drawing the rest from reference TRBV5-4 and TRBJ1-2, the complete variable domain is ETGVTQSPTHLIKTRGQQVTLRCSSQSGHNTVSWYQQALGQGPQFIFQYYREEENGRGNFPPRFSGLQFPNYSSELNVNALELDDSALYLCASSLDGNYGYTFGSGTRLTVV.

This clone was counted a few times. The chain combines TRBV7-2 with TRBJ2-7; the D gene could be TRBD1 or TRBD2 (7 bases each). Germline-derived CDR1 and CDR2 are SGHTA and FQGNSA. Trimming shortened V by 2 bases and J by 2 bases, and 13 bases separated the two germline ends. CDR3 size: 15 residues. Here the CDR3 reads CASSLSGTVTYEQYF. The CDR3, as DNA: TGTGCCAGCAGCTTAAGCGGGACAGTGACCTACGAGCAGTACTTC. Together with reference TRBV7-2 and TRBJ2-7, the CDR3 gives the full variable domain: GAGVSQSPSNKVTEKGKDVELRCDPISGHTALYWYRQSLGQGLEFLIYFQGNSAPDKSGLPSDRFSAERTGGSVSTLTIQRTQQEDSAVYLCASSLSGTVTYEQYFGPGTRLTVT.

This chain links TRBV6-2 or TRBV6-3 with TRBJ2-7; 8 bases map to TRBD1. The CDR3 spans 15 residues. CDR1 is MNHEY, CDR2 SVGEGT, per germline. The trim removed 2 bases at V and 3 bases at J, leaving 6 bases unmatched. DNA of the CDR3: TGTGCCAGCAGTTACCAGGACAGGGAAGGCTACGAGCAGTACTTC. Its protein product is CASSYQDREGYEQYF.

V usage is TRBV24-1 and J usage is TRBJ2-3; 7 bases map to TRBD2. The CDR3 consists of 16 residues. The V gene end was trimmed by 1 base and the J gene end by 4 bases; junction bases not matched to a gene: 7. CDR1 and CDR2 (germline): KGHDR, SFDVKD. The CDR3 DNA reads TGTGCCACCAGTGATTTTACGGGAGGAAGATCAGATACGCAGTATTTT. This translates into CATSDFTGGRSDTQYF.

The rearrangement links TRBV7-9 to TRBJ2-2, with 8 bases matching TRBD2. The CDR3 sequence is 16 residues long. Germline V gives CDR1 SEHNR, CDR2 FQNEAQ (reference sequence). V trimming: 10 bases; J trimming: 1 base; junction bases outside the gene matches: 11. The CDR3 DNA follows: TGTGCCACCCTGCGGGGGGCCGGCGGGAACACCGGGGAGCTGTTTTTT. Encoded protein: CATLRGAGGNTGELFF.

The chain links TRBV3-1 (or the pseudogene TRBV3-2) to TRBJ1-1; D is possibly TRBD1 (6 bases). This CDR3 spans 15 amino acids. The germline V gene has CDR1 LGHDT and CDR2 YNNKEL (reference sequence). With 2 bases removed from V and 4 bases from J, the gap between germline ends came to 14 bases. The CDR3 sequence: CASSQHRVWATEAFF. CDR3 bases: TGTGCCAGCAGCCAACACAGGGTTTGGGCCACTGAAGCTTTCTTT.

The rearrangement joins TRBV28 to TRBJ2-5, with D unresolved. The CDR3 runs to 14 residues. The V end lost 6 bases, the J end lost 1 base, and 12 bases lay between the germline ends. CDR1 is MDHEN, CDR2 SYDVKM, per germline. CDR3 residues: CASSVPTRQETQYF. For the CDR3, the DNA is TGTGCCAGCAGCGTACCGACTCGCCAAGAGACCCAGTACTTC.

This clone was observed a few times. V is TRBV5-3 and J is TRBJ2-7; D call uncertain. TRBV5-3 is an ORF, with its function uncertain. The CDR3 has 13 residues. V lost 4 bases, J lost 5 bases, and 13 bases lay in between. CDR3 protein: CARSHSPYHEQYF. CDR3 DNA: TGTGCCAGAAGCCACTCCCCCTATCACGAGCAGTACTTC.